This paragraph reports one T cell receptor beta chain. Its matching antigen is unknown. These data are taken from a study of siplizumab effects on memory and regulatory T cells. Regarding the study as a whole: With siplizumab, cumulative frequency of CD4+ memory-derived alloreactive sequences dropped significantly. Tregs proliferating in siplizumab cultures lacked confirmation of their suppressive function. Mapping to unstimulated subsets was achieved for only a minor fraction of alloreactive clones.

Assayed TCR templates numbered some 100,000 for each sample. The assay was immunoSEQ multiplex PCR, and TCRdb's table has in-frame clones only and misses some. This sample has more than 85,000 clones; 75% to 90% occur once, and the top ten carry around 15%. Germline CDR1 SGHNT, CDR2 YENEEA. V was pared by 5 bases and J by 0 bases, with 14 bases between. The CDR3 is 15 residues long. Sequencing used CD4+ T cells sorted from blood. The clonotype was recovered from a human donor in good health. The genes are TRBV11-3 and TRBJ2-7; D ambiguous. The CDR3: CASSPLPADSYEQYF. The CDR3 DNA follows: TGTGCCAGCAGCCCCCTCCCAGCAGACTCCTACGAGCAGTACTTC.